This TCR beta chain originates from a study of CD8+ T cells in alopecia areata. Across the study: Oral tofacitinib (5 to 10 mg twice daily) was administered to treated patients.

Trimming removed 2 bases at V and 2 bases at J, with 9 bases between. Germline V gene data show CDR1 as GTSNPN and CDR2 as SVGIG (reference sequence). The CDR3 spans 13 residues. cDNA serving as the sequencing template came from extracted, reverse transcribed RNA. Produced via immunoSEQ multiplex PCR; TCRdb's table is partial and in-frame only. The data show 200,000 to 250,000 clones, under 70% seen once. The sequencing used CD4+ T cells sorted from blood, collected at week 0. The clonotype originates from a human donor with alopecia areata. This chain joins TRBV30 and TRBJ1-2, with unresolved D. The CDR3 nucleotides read TGTGCCTGGAGTCCGGACGGAAACTATGGCTACACCTTC. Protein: CAWSPDGNYGYTF.